Reported below is one T cell receptor (beta chain). Antigen unknown. A J-beta primer mix and a sample-barcoded 5' primer were used in a second PCR of about 7 to 12 cycles. TCRdb re-derived calls from the 5' RACE reads in MiXCR, one entry per CDR3 protein. This table holds approximately 760,000 distinct CDR3 sequences, roughly 25% found once. This sample stems from a study of blood T cells in healthy people across ages. Study findings and constraints: There were more naive CD4+ cells and higher diversity in long-lived donors than in aged donors.

The data were also submitted as part of a second study, on T cells of mothers and their children.

Sequences were obtained from blood. The TCR was taken from a boy aged 10-17 years in good health.

The DNA of the CDR3 is TGCAGTGCTAGAACGACTAGCGGATTAACCTCCTACAATGAGCAGTTCTTC. Translating it yields CSARTTSGLTSYNEQFF. This chain joins TRBV20-1 and TRBJ2-1, with TRBD2 matching over 9 bases. The CDR3 consists of 17 residues. J was trimmed by 0 bases and V by 2 bases; bases with no gene match: 8. Germline CDR1 and CDR2: DFQATT and SNEGSKA (reference sequence).